Listed below are T cell receptor beta chains from one sample, sequenced in a study of cytomegalovirus exposure and HLA in healthy donors. Produced via immunoSEQ multiplex PCR; TCRdb's table is partial and in-frame only. The table lists around 110,000 clones, about 10% of them singletons. The source material was PBMCs. All receptors derive from a man between 25 and 39 years old in good health and CMV-seronegative. Each CDR3 is given with its conserved first and last residue. D genes are given only for firm matches. Clone size is shown for a subset of rows, as once, few, many or a class of expanded clone.

size: NA
J: TRBJ2-7
D: TRBD1
V: TRBV6-1
DNA: TGTGCCAGCGTCCGGGACAGGTCGTACGAGCAGTACTTC
CDR3: CASVRDRSYEQYF

size: NA
J: TRBJ1-2
D: TRBD1
V: TRBV5-6
DNA: TGTGCCAGCAGCCCCATGACAGGGAACTATGGCTACACCTTC
CDR3: CASSPMTGNYGYTF

size: few
J: TRBJ2-1
D: TRBD2
V: TRBV7-9
DNA: TGTGCCAGCAGGAGTTCGGGGGGCAATGAGCAGTTCTTC
CDR3: CASRSSGGNEQFF

size: few
J: TRBJ2-1
D: NA
V: TRBV7-2
DNA: TGTGCCAGCAGCTTAGGTCTCAGCTCCTACAATGAGCAGTTCTTC
CDR3: CASSLGLSSYNEQFF

size: NA
J: TRBJ1-1
D: TRBD1
V: TRBV29-1
DNA: TGCAGCGTTCAGGGGGGCACTGAAGCTTTCTTT
CDR3: CSVQGGTEAFF

size: NA
J: TRBJ1-5
D: NA
V: TRBV12-5
DNA: TGTGCTAGTGGTTTGGCAGGGGGCAATCAGCCCCAGCATTTT
CDR3: CASGLAGGNQPQHF

size: NA
J: TRBJ1-3
D: TRBD1
V: TRBV4-1
DNA: TGCGCCAGCAGCCAGGGAAGGACAGGGACTGGAAACACCATATATTTT
CDR3: CASSQGRTGTGNTIYF

size: few
J: TRBJ2-7
D: NA
V: TRBV18
DNA: TGTGCCAGCTCACCACTTACAGTGGCCTCCTACGAGCAGTACTTC
CDR3: CASSPLTVASYEQYF

size: NA
J: TRBJ2-1
D: NA
V: TRBV7-2
DNA: TGTGCCAGCAGCTTAGCACCTACAAGCAACCCTAGGAGTGAGCAGTTCTTC
CDR3: CASSLAPTSNPRSEQFF

size: few
J: TRBJ1-5
D: NA
V: TRBV19
DNA: TGTGCCAGTAGTATAGAGGGGCAGGGAGGACAGCCCCAGCATTTT
CDR3: CASSIEGQGGQPQHF

size: few
J: TRBJ2-1
D: TRBD2
V: TRBV19
DNA: TGTGCCAGTAGTCCACGGGGGGGGCCCTACAATGAGCAGTTCTTC
CDR3: CASSPRGGPYNEQFF

size: NA
J: TRBJ1-2
D: TRBD1
V: TRBV5-6
DNA: TGTGCCAGCAGCCCCGGGACAGTGACTGGCTACACCTTC
CDR3: CASSPGTVTGYTF

size: NA
J: TRBJ2-3
D: TRBD1
V: TRBV27
DNA: TGTGCCAGCAGTCTCCGGACAGGGGCCTTAAGCACAGATACGCAGTATTTT
CDR3: CASSLRTGALSTDTQYF

size: NA
J: TRBJ2-6
D: TRBD1
V: TRBV19
DNA: TGTGCCAGTAGTATAGACCCGGGACAGGGGTTCTCTGGGGCCAACGTCCTGACTTTC
CDR3: CASSIDPGQGFSGANVLTF

size: few
J: TRBJ2-2
D: NA
V: TRBV19
DNA: TGTGCCGCGAACGCCGGTGGCGGGGAGCTGTTTTTT
CDR3: CAANAGGGELFF

size: few
J: TRBJ2-7
D: NA
V: TRBV28
DNA: TGTGCCAGCACCGACAAAGCCTACGAGCAGTACTTC
CDR3: CASTDKAYEQYF

size: NA
J: TRBJ2-3
D: TRBD2
V: TRBV7-2
DNA: TGTGCCAGCAGCCCCCGGACTAGCGGGGGTTGGGATACGCAGTATTTT
CDR3: CASSPRTSGGWDTQYF

size: few
J: TRBJ1-2
D: NA
V: TRBV19
DNA: TGTGCCAGTAGTATGTACCTATCTAGCAATGGCTACACCTTC
CDR3: CASSMYLSSNGYTF

size: many
J: TRBJ1-4
D: TRBD1
V: TRBV25-1
DNA: TGTGCCAGCAGTGAGCGCTGGGGACAGCTTAATGAAAAACTGTTTTTT
CDR3: CASSERWGQLNEKLFF

size: few
J: TRBJ1-2
D: NA
V: TRBV30
DNA: TGTGCCTGGAGTGTACTCCCTAACTATGGCTACACCTTC
CDR3: CAWSVLPNYGYTF

size: NA
J: TRBJ1-4
D: TRBD1
V: TRBV6-5
DNA: TGTGCCAGCAGGAGGTACAGGGGGCGCGAGGAAAAACTGTTTTTT
CDR3: CASRRYRGREEKLFF

size: few
J: TRBJ2-7
D: NA
V: TRBV6-5
DNA: TGTGCCAGCAGTTACAAGACAGCCTACGAGCAGTACTTC
CDR3: CASSYKTAYEQYF

size: NA
J: TRBJ2-3
D: TRBD2
V: TRBV9
DNA: TGTGCCAGCAGCGCCGGGCGCGGGGGTGGGATCACAGATACGCAGTATTTT
CDR3: CASSAGRGGGITDTQYF

size: NA
J: TRBJ2-7
D: NA
V: TRBV19
DNA: TGTGCCAGTAGTTCGCACAGGGTCCCCTACGAGCAGTACTTC
CDR3: CASSSHRVPYEQYF

size: NA
J: TRBJ1-4
D: TRBD1
V: TRBV6-6
DNA: TGTGCCAGCAGTGGACAGGGATTCGCAACTAATGAAAAACTGTTTTTT
CDR3: CASSGQGFATNEKLFF

size: few
J: TRBJ1-1
D: TRBD1
V: TRBV5-6
DNA: TGTGCCAGCACCCCTCAGGGGGTAGACACTGAAGCTTTCTTT
CDR3: CASTPQGVDTEAFF

size: few
J: TRBJ1-3
D: NA
V: TRBV11-2
DNA: TGTGCCAGCAGCTTCAGTGGAAACACCATATATTTT
CDR3: CASSFSGNTIYF

size: NA
J: TRBJ1-3
D: NA
V: TRBV7-8
DNA: TGTGCCAGCAGCTTCGGGGGACTCTCTGGAAACACCATATATTTT
CDR3: CASSFGGLSGNTIYF

size: few
J: TRBJ1-2
D: NA
V: TRBV5-6
DNA: TGTGCCAGCAGCTTCGAGGAGGGAGGCTATGGCTACACCTTC
CDR3: CASSFEEGGYGYTF

size: NA
J: TRBJ2-1
D: TRBD1
V: TRBV6-1
DNA: TGTGCCAGCGGACAGGGAAACAATGAGCAGTTCTTC
CDR3: CASGQGNNEQFF

size: NA
J: TRBJ2-1
D: TRBD1
V: TRBV27
DNA: TGTGCCAGCAGAATAGGGGGCGGGAATGAGCAGTTCTTC
CDR3: CASRIGGGNEQFF

size: NA
J: TRBJ2-2
D: TRBD2
V: TRBV10-3
DNA: TGTGCCACGGGGACTAGCGGGAACACCGGGGAGCTGTTTTTT
CDR3: CATGTSGNTGELFF

size: NA
J: TRBJ2-1
D: TRBD2
V: TRBV7-9
DNA: TGTGCCAGCAGCACCGTAGCGGGAGATTCCTACAATGAGCAGTTCTTC
CDR3: CASSTVAGDSYNEQFF